This T cell receptor (beta chain) came from a study of T-cell memory formation after mild COVID-19. Study-level information: In these data, TCR clusters were largely donor specific.

The CDR3 is made up of 13 amino acids. Germline V gene lookup returns CDR1 KGHDR and CDR2 SFDVKD. V was clipped by 4 bases and J by 15 bases, with 15 bases between them. The TCR alpha and TCR beta cDNA libraries, bearing sample barcodes and UMIs, were generated by 5'RACE using constant-segment primers. TCRdb re-analysed the 5' RACE reads in MiXCR, keeping a single row per CDR3 protein. The top ten hold around 40% of the sample, which has 90,000 to 120,000 distinct CDR3 sequences, approximately 12% seen once. This chain uses TRBV24-1 with TRBJ1-6; D unresolved. Sequencing was carried out using PBMCs or a T cell subset sorted from them (not recorded which). The TCR sequence derives from a man younger than 30 who had mild COVID-19 (a few samples of this study predate the infection). Cell type and time point are not known. The CDR3 protein is CATSESPPNFLHF. The CDR3 coding sequence is TGTGCCACCAGTGAGTCCCCCCCGAACTTCCTCCACTTT.